This TCR beta chain is drawn from a study of shared clonotypes between healthy human individuals. Study outcomes and limitations: The sole specimen, blood, was sampled, and tissue repertoires likely differ.

The table lists this clone with a few counts. Antigen specificity is unknown. With ten immunoSEQ deep assay plates, unsorted PBMC DNA underwent sequencing. The assay was immunoSEQ multiplex PCR, and TCRdb's table has in-frame clones only and misses some. Among about 450,000 clones listed, roughly 85% were seen once. Caucasian adults living in Nashville, Tennessee, provided all samples. Germline V lookup: CDR1 SNHLY, CDR2 FYNNEI. V was clipped by 3 bases and J by 1 base; unmatched bases: 2. The CDR3 loop spans 16 amino acids. This rearrangement joins TRBV2 to TRBJ2-2, with TRBD2 identical over 10 bases. The clonotype originates from a woman between 40 and 50 years old in good health. Some clones in this sample may be carry-over from other donors' samples. The sample was PBMCs. The CDR3 loop reads CASSDGTSVNTGELFF. For the CDR3, the DNA is TGTGCCAGCAGTGATGGGACTAGCGTGAACACCGGGGAGCTGTTTTTT.